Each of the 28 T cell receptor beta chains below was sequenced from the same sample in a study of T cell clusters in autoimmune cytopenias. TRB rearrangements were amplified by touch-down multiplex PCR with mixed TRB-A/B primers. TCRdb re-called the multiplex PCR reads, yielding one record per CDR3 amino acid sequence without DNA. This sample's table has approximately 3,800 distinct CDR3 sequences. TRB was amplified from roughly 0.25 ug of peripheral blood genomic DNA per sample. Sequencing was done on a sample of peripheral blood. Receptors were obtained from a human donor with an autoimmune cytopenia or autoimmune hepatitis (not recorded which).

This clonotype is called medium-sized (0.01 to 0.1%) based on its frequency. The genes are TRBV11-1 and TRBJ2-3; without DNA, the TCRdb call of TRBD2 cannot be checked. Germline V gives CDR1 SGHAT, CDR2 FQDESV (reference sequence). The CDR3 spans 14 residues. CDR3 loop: CASKTGGHTDTQYF.

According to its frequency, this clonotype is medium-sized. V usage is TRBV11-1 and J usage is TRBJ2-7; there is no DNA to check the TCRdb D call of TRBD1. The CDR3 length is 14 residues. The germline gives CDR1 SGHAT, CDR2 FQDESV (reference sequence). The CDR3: CASSFRAGQDEQYF.

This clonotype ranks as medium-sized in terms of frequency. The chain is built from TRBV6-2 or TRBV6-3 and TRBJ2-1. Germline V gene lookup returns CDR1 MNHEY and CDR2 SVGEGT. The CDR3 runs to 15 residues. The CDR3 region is CASSYRLAQYNEQFF.

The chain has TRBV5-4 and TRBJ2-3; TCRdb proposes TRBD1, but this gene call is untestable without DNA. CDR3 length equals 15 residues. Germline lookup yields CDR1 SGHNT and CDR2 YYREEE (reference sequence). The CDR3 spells CASSQDPGGTDTQYF.

CDR3 amino acids: CASSAEQGRGGYTF. The rearrangement uses TRBV6-5 and TRBJ1-2; the D gene TCRdb calls, TRBD1, cannot be checked with no DNA. CDR1 is MNHEY and CDR2 is SVGAGI in the germline V gene. The CDR3 extends over 14 amino acids.

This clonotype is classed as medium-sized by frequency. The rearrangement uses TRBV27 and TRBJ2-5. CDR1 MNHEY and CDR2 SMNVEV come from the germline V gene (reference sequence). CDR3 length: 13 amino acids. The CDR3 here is CASSFGGQETQYF.

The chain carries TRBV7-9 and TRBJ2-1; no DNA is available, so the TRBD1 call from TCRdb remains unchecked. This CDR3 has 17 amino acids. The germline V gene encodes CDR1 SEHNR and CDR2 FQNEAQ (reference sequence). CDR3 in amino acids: CASSSPFRGRGYNEQFF.

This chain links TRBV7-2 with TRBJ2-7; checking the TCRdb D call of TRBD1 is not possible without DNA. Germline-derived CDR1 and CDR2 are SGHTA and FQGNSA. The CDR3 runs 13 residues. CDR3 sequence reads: CASSSGGLYEQYF.

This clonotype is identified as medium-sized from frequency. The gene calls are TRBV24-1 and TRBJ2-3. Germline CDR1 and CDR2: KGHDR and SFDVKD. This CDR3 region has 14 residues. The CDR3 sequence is CATSDARSTDTQYF.

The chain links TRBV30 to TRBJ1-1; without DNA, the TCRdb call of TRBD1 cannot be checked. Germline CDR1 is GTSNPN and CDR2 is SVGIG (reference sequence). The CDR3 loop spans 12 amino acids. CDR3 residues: CAWSPQGAWAFF.

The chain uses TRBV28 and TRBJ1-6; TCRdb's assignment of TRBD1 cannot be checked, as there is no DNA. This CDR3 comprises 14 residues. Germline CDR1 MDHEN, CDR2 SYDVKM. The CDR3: CASSSRDRNSPLHF.

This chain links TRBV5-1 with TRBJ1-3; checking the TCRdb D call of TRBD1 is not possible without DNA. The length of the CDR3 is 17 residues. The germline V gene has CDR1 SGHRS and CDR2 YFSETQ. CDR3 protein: CASSLGMTGSAGNTIYF.

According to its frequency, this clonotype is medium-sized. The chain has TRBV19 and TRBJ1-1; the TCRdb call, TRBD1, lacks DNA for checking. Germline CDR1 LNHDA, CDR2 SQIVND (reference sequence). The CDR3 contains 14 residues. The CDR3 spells CASSIIEPGTEAFF.

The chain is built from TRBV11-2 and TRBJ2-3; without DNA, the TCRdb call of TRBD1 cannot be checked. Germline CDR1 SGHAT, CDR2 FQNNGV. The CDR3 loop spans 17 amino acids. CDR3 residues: CASSLESVRGHTDTQYF.

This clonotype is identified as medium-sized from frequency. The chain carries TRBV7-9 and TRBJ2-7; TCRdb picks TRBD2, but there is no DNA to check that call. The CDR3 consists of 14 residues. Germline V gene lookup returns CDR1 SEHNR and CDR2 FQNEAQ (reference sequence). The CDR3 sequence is CASSPGLASYEQYF.

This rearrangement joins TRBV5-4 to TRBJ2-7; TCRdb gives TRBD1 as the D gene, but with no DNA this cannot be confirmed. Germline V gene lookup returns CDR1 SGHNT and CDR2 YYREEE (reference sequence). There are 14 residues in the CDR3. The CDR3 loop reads CASSSGGDSYEQYF.

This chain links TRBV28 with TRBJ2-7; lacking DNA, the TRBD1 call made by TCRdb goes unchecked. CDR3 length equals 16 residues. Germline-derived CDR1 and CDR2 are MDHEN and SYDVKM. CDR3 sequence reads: CASSPRGTGNYYEQYF.

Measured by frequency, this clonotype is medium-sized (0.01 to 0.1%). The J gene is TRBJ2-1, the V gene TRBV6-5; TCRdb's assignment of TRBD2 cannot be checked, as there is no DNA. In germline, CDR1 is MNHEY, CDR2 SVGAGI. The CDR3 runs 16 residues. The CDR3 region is CASTRGGKGPYNEQFF.

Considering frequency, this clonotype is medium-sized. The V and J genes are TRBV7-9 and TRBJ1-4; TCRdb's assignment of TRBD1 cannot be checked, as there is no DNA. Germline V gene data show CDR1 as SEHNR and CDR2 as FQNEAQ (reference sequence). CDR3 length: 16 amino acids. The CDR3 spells CASSLGRNRRDEKLFF.

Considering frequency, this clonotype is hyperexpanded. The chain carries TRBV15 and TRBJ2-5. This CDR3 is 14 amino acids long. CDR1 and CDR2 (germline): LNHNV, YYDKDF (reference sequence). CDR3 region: CATSRVSEQETQYF.

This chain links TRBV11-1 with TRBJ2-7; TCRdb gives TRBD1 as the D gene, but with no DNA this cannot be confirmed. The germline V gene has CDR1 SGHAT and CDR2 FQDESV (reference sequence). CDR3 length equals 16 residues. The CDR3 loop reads CASSKTGGAGTGEQYF. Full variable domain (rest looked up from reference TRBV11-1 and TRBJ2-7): EAEVAQSPRYKITEKSQAVAFWCDPISGHATLYWYRQILGQGPELLVQFQDESVVDDSQLPKDRFSAERLKGVDSTLKIQPAELGDSAMYLCASSKTGGAGTGEQYFGPGTRLTVT.

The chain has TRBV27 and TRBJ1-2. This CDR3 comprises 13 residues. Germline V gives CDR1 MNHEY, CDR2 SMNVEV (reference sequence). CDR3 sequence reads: CASSLGRDYGYTF.

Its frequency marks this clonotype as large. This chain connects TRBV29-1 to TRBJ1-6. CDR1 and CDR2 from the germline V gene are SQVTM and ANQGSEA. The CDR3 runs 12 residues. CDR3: CSVGETDSPLHF.

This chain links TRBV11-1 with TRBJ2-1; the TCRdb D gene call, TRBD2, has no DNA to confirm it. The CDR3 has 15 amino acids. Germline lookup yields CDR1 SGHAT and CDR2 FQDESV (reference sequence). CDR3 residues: CASSQDTSGAREQFF.

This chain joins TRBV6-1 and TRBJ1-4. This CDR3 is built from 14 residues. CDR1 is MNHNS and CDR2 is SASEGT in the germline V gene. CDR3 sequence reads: CASRGGSGTEKLFF.

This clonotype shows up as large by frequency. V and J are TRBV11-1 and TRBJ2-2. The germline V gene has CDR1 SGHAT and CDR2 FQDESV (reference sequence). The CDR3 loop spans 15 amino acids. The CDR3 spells CASSSLGTNTGELFF. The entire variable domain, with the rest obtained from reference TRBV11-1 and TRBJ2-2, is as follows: EAEVAQSPRYKITEKSQAVAFWCDPISGHATLYWYRQILGQGPELLVQFQDESVVDDSQLPKDRFSAERLKGVDSTLKIQPAELGDSAMYLCASSSLGTNTGELFFGEGSRLTVL.

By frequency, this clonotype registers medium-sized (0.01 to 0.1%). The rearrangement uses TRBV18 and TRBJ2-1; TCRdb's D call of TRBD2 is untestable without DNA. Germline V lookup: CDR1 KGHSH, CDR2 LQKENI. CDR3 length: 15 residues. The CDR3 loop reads CASSPWTSAYNEQFF.

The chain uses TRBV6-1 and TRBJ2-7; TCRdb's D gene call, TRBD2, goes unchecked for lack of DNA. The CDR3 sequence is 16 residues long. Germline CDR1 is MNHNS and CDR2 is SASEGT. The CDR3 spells CASSEGFGRGLNEQYF.